These 25 T cell receptor beta chains originate from one sample sequenced in a study of radiotherapy plus CTLA-4 blockade in lung cancer. The method was immunoSEQ multiplex PCR; TCRdb's version includes in-frame clones alone and lacks a portion of them. The table has 55,000 to 70,000 clones, approximately 79% seen once. The source was peripheral blood, collected from a patient treated with radiotherapy plus ipilimumab. Receptors were obtained from a human donor with non-small cell lung cancer who had a complete response to radiotherapy plus ipilimumab.

In DNA form, the CDR3 reads TGTGCCAGCTCACCACGGCAGGGCGAAGCTTTCTTT. Translated, it gives CASSPRQGEAFF. The chain couples TRBV18 to TRBJ1-1; TRBD1 might be the D (5 bases). This CDR3 has 12 residues. Germline-derived CDR1 and CDR2 are KGHSH and LQKENI. V dropped 1 base and J dropped 8 bases, with 8 bases sitting between them.

The rearrangement joins TRBV5-6 to TRBJ1-5, with D possibly TRBD1 on 6 matching bases. Trimming cost V 3 bases and J 4 bases, with 20 bases left between them. This CDR3 region has 17 residues. Germline values: CDR1 SGHDT, CDR2 YYEEEE. The DNA for the CDR3 is TGTGCCAGCAGCTCTCTGACAGGCAGGGGAATGAATCAGCCCCAGCATTTT. As protein: CASSSLTGRGMNQPQHF.

This chain uses TRBV18 with TRBJ2-7, with a weak D call TRBD1 (5 bases). This CDR3 has 12 residues. The V end was cut by 2 bases, the J end by 3 bases, with 5 bases between. Germline CDR1 is KGHSH and CDR2 is LQKENI. The CDR3 region has the DNA TGTGCCAGCTCACCAAGGGGCTACGAGCAGTACTTC. Protein sequence: CASSPRGYEQYF.

V usage is TRBV14 and J usage is TRBJ1-1; tentative D call: TRBD1 (5 bases). V lost 6 bases and J 5 bases, leaving 13 bases between the germline ends. The length of the CDR3 is 13 residues. Per germline, CDR1 SGHDN and CDR2 FVKESK. The CDR3 is CASSLVRGTEAFF. The DNA of the CDR3 is TGTGCCAGCAGTCTGGTCCGGGGGACTGAAGCTTTCTTT.

V usage is TRBV4-3 and J usage is TRBJ1-3; a weak D match, TRBD1 (6 bases). CDR1 and CDR2 from the germline V gene are LGHNA and YSLEER. V was pared by 0 bases and J by 4 bases, with 19 bases between. There are 18 residues in the CDR3. The CDR3 reads CASSQDIFQGPIGNTIYF. The CDR3 nucleotides are TGCGCCAGCAGCCAAGATATTTTTCAGGGGCCTATAGGAAACACCATATATTTT.

This clone is a singleton in its sample. The V and J genes are TRBV5-1 and TRBJ2-6; 9 nucleotides align to TRBD1. The CDR3 is made up of 17 amino acids. V trimming: 2 bases; J trimming: 4 bases; junction bases outside the gene matches: 7. CDR1 and CDR2 (germline): SGHRS, YFSETQ. In DNA form, the CDR3 reads TGCGCCAGCAGCTTAGGACAGGGGTTGACAGGGGCCAACGTCCTGACTTTC. Its translation: CASSLGQGLTGANVLTF. The full variable domain, its missing parts supplied by reference TRBV5-1 and TRBJ2-6, is KAGVTQTPRYLIKTRGQQVTLSCSPISGHRSVSWYQQTPGQGLQFLFEYFSETQRNKGNFPGRFSGRQFSNSRSEMNVSTLELGDSALYLCASSLGQGLTGANVLTFGAGSRLTVL.

This clone has a handful of counts. The rearrangement links TRBV5-4 to TRBJ1-3; a weak D match, TRBD1 (5 bases). CDR1 and CDR2 (germline): SGHNT, YYREEE (reference sequence). V was trimmed by 4 bases and J by 4 bases, leaving 18 bases between them. The CDR3 is made up of 16 amino acids. The CDR3 protein is CASSPGGGVDGNTIYF. CDR3 nucleotide sequence: TGTGCCAGCAGCCCCGGCGGAGGGGTGGACGGAAACACCATATATTTT.

The sample holds a few counts of this clone. The CDR3 here is CASSHITSAYNEQFF. DNA for the CDR3: TGCGCCAGCAGCCATATTACTAGCGCGTACAATGAGCAGTTCTTC. The V call is TRBV4-1, the J call TRBJ2-1, with TRBD2 identical over 7 bases. The V gene end was trimmed by 3 bases and the J gene end by 4 bases; junction bases not matched to a gene: 6. The CDR3 consists of 15 residues. From germline, CDR1 is MGHRA and CDR2 YSYEKL.

V usage is TRBV6-5 and J usage is TRBJ2-1; 10 bases are a match to TRBD2. This CDR3 is built from 15 residues. The trim removed 6 bases at V and 2 bases at J, leaving 4 bases unmatched. Germline lookup yields CDR1 MNHEY and CDR2 SVGAGI. The CDR3 DNA reads as TGTGCCAGCAGACTGAGCGGGAGGGCCTACAATGAGCAGTTCTTC. Residues: CASRLSGRAYNEQFF.

The genes are TRBV14 and TRBJ2-7; TRBD1 matches 8 bases. The V gene end was trimmed by 4 bases and the J gene end by 3 bases; junction bases not matched to a gene: 8. The CDR3 is 15 amino acids. Per the germline V gene, CDR1 is SGHDN and CDR2 is FVKESK. The CDR3 region is CASSPSWDRYYEQYF. The CDR3 nucleotides are TGTGCCAGCAGCCCTTCCTGGGACAGGTACTACGAGCAGTACTTC.

V usage is TRBV5-1 and J usage is TRBJ2-5; 8 bases line up with TRBD1. V dropped 4 bases and J dropped 5; count of bases not matched to a gene: 10. CDR1 and CDR2 from the germline V gene are SGHRS and YFSETQ. The CDR3 is 15 residues long. The CDR3, as DNA: TGCGCCAGCAGCCCGGGGACAGGCATGTGGGAGACCCAGTACTTC. This sequence encodes CASSPGTGMWETQYF.

V is TRBV6-1 and J is TRBJ1-2; D might be TRBD1 (5 bases). This CDR3 spans 15 amino acids. V lost 4 bases to trimming and J lost 0 bases, with 12 bases between them. CDR1 is MNHNS and CDR2 is SASEGT in the germline V gene. The CDR3 DNA is TGTGCCAGCAGTGTTTTCGGGGGAACTAACTATGGCTACACCTTC. It is translated as CASSVFGGTNYGYTF.

V is TRBV11-3 and J is TRBJ2-2; 12 positions match TRBD2. V dropped 10 bases and J dropped 6; count of bases not matched to a gene: 6. The CDR3 has 14 residues. Germline V gene lookup returns CDR1 SGHNT and CDR2 YENEEA. The CDR3 loop reads CAIGASGRAGELFF. DNA of the CDR3: TGTGCCATCGGGGCTAGCGGGAGGGCCGGGGAGCTGTTTTTT.

This clone was detected once. The rearrangement uses TRBV6-5 and TRBJ1-2, with a possible D match to TRBD1 (5 bases). The CDR3 is 15 residues long. V lost 7 bases and J 2 bases, leaving 17 bases between the germline ends. Germline V gene lookup returns CDR1 MNHEY and CDR2 SVGAGI. The CDR3, as DNA: TGTGCCAGCAATCAACTGGGAGGGGCCAACTATGGCTACACCTTC. Its protein product is CASNQLGGANYGYTF.

The chain is built from TRBV27 and TRBJ2-1; 7 nucleotides align to TRBD1. There are 14 residues in the CDR3. CDR1 is MNHEY and CDR2 is SMNVEV in the germline V gene (reference sequence). V lost 7 bases, J lost 5 bases, and 8 bases stayed unmatched. CDR3 nucleotide sequence: TGTGCCAGCACCTCCCAGACAGGGAACAATGAGCAGTTCTTC. It is translated as CASTSQTGNNEQFF.

The chain couples TRBV2 to TRBJ2-7, with D unresolved. The CDR3 length is 16 residues. Germline loops: CDR1 SNHLY, CDR2 FYNNEI. V lost 2 bases, J lost 2 bases, and 16 bases lay in between. The CDR3 spells CASSENSRLGPYEQYF. CDR3 DNA: TGTGCCAGCAGTGAAAACTCCAGGTTAGGCCCCTACGAGCAGTACTTC.

The rearrangement links TRBV5-1 to TRBJ2-5, with D maybe TRBD2 (6 bases). V was pared by 0 bases and J by 2 bases, with 8 bases between. The CDR3 is 14 residues long. Germline V CDR1 and CDR2: SGHRS, YFSETQ. CDR3 bases: TGCGCCAGCAGCTTGGAAGGGACTCAAGAGACCCAGTACTTC. Encoded protein: CASSLEGTQETQYF.

This rearrangement joins TRBV10-2 to TRBJ2-7; perhaps TRBD1 as D (5 bases). Germline V gives CDR1 WSHSY, CDR2 SAAADI. CDR3 length: 14 residues. The V end was cut by 6 bases, the J end by 3 bases, with 15 bases between. The CDR3 DNA sequence: TGCGCCAGCAGCGAAGGGGTCTCTGGCTACGAGCAGTACGTC. Translating it yields CASSEGVSGYEQYV.

This clone was detected only once. The chain couples TRBV6-5 to TRBJ1-3; a possible D gene is TRBD1 (5 bases). Germline V CDR1 and CDR2: MNHEY, SVGAGI. This CDR3 is 15 amino acids long. V was pared by 0 bases and J by 1 base, with 7 bases between. The CDR3 nucleotides read TGTGCCAGCAGTTACTCATCAGGGTCTGGAAACACCATATATTTT. Translation: CASSYSSGSGNTIYF.

The chain combines TRBV30 with TRBJ1-6, with D possibly TRBD1 on 6 matching bases. Germline loops: CDR1 GTSNPN, CDR2 SVGIG (reference sequence). The CDR3 runs 12 residues. Trimming took off 2 bases at V and 9 bases at J, with 8 bases between the two ends. CDR3 in amino acids: CAWSSQGSPLHF. The CDR3 DNA follows: TGTGCCTGGAGTTCACAGGGTTCACCCCTCCACTTT.

This chain links TRBV9 with TRBJ2-3; TRBD2 matches at 8 bases. Germline lookup yields CDR1 SGDLS and CDR2 YYNGEE. V dropped 0 bases and J dropped 3; count of bases not matched to a gene: 6. The CDR3 consists of 16 residues. CDR3 in DNA: TGTGCCAGCAGCGTAGAGCCGGGGGGGCCGACAGATACGCAGTATTTT. This sequence encodes CASSVEPGGPTDTQYF.

The chain carries TRBV4-3 and TRBJ1-5; D is ambiguous. The CDR3 contains 13 residues. Trimming left V 3 bases short and J 11 bases short, with 14 bases between. CDR1 is LGHNA, CDR2 YSLEER, per germline. The CDR3 DNA follows: TGCGCCAGCAGCCATATCCTAACTGAGGCCCAGCATTTT. It specifies CASSHILTEAQHF.

This chain connects TRBV18 to TRBJ2-7, with a weak D call TRBD2 (6 bases). There are 14 residues in the CDR3. V lost 3 bases to trimming and J lost 2 bases, with 11 bases between them. The V gene's germline CDR1 is KGHSH and CDR2 LQKENI. The CDR3 bases are TGTGCCAGCTCACCTGGAGGGTCCACCTACGAGCAGTACTTC. It is translated as CASSPGGSTYEQYF.

This clone appeared a few times. The rearrangement links TRBV6-6 to TRBJ1-5; D unclear. The CDR3 spans 14 residues. V lost 4 bases and J lost 3, with 10 bases in between. From germline, CDR1 is MNHNY and CDR2 SVGAGI (reference sequence). This chain's CDR3 is CASSWSGYNQPQHF. CDR3 DNA sequence: TGTGCCAGCAGTTGGAGCGGATACAATCAGCCCCAGCATTTT.

This chain joins TRBV27 and TRBJ1-2; no clear D. This CDR3 contains 12 residues. The V gene's germline CDR1 is MNHEY and CDR2 SMNVEV (reference sequence). V lost 8 bases and J 8 bases, leaving 15 bases between the germline ends. In nucleotides, the CDR3 is TGTGCCAGCTACAACACCGGAGGCGGCTACACCTTC. Translated: CASYNTGGGYTF.